This record covers a single T cell receptor (beta chain). The clone's antigen remains unknown. Base qualities are not at hand, and no much larger clone is one base apart. This sample is drawn from a study of blood T cell repertoires in COVID-19 (TCRdb year 2020). Some background on the complete study: The collaborator samples originated in the United States, Italy and Spain and spanned the acute and convalescent phases of COVID-19. The prospective study material was composed of cDNA or gDNA derived from T cells, B-cell-depleted T cells, or PBMCs. Deeply sampled blood TCRbeta repertoires from subjects exposed to, actively infected with, or recovered from COVID-19 were included in the dataset. The repertoires were made available in a free public database intended to serve as a resource for research on the immune response to SARS-CoV-2. The samples were drawn from two sources: the first 160 participants of the ongoing ImmuneRACE study, and 1,200 or so subjects contributed by 6 global collaborators. Nearly every sample came with metadata listing a de-identified subject ID, COVID-19 status, age in years and sex. Where available, HLA class I and class II types were obtained from metadata supplied by the sample provider rather than from assay-based typing. Study-wide findings and limitations: The amount of clinical and demographic metadata varied by source and participant and was provided uncurated.

Whole blood was collected in K2EDTA tubes by collaborating institutions according to the institutions' own protocols. For TCRbeta analysis, collaborator samples were shipped as frozen whole blood, as isolated PBMCs, or as DNA extracted from either sample type. Counted from cysteine to phenylalanine, this CDR3 has 20 amino acids. Left in the record is the CDR3 DNA by itself, 60 bases read in frame from the first base. According to the germline V gene, CDR1 reads SGDLS and CDR2 reads YYNGEE. V is pruned by 0 bases and J by 2 bases, leaving 15 bases of the junction without a gene match. TCRbeta CDR3 regions were amplified from genomic DNA by means of the immunoSEQ Assay, a bias-controlled multiplex PCR. On the study's bioinformatics: The number of nucleated cells in each sample was estimated by amplification of reference gene primers within the assay. To quantify the absolute abundance of each unique TCRbeta CDR3 rearrangement, sequence reads were collapsed and filtered. Productive Simpson clonality was computed per sample as the square root of Simpson's diversity index over productive rearrangements. The table comes from immuneACCESS by way of TCRdb, which keeps in-frame sequences with V and J called. Part of the clones is missing from these tables; in studies checked, under half for an unresolved V gene and the rest for unknown reasons. The V and J calls and clone size were taken over from that table, and D and trimming were inferred from the DNA. The sample contains 85,000 to 90,000 clones, roughly 80% of them found a single time. In total, the top ten clones hold approximately 15% of the sample.

In this chain, TRBV9 is recombined with TRBJ2-3, with 10 bases aligning to TRBD2. This clonotype was obtained from an elderly woman with active or convalescent COVID-19. Sequencing input: peripheral blood. The DNA sequence is TGTGCCAGCAGCGTAGCTGGTCTAGCGGGAGTGTTGGCCCTCACAGATACGCAGTATTTT. This is translated as CASSVAGLAGVLALTDTQYF.